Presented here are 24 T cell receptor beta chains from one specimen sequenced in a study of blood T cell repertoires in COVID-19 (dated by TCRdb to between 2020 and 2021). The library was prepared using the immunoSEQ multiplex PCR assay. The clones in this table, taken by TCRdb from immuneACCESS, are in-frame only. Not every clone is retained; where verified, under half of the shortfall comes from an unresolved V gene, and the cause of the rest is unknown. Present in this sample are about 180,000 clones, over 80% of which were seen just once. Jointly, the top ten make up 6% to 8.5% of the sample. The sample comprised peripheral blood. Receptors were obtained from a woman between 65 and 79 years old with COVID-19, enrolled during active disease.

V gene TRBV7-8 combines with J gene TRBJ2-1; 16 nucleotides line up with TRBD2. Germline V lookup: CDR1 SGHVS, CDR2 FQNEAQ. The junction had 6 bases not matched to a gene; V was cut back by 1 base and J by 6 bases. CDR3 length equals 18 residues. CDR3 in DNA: TGTGCCAGCAGCTTAGTAGCCGGGACTAGCGGGAGGGGCAATGAGCAGTTCTTC. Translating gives CASSLVAGTSGRGNEQFF.

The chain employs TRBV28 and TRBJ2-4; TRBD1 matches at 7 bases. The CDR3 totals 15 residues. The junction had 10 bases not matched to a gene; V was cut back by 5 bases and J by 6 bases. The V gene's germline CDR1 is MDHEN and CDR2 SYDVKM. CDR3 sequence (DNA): TGTGCCAGCAGTCCCACAGGTACAGGGGTAAACATTCAGTACTTC. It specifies CASSPTGTGVNIQYF.

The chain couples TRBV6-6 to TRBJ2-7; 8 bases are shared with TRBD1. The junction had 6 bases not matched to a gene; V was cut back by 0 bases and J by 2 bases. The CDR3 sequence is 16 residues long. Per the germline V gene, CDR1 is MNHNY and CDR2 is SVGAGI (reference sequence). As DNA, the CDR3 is TGTGCCAGCAGTTACTCGAGTACAGGGGGTGCCTACGAGCAGTACTTC. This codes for CASSYSSTGGAYEQYF.

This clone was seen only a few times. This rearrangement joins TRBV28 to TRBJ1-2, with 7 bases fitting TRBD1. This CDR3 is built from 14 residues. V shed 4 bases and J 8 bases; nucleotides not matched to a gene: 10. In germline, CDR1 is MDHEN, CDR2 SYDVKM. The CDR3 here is CASSSDREWGGYTF. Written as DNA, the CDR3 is TGTGCCAGCAGTTCAGACAGGGAATGGGGGGGCTACACCTTC.

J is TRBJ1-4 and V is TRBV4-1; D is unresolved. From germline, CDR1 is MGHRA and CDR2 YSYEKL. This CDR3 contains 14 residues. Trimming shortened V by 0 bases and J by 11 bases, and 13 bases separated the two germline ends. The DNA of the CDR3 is TGCGCCAGCAGCCAAGAATCGTGGAACAGCAAACTGTTTTTT. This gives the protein CASSQESWNSKLFF.

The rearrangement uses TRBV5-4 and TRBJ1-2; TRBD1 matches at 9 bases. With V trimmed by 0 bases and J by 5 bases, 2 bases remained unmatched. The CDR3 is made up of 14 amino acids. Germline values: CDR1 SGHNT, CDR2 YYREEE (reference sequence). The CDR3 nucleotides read TGTGCCAGCAGCTTGGGGGACAGGGATTATGGCTACACCTTC. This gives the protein CASSLGDRDYGYTF.

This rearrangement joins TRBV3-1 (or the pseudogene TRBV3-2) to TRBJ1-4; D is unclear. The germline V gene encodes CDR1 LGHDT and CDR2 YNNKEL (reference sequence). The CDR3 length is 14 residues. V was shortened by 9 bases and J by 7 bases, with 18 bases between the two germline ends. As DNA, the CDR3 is TGTGCCAGTACCCTTCGCGGCGAGGGTGAAAAACTGTTTTTT. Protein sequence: CASTLRGEGEKLFF.

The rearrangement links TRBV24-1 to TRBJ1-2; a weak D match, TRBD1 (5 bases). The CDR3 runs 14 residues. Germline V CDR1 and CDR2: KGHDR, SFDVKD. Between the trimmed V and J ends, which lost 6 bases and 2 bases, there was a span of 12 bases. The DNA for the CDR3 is TGTGCCACCAGTCATAAAGGGGCGAACTATGGCTACACCTTC. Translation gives CATSHKGANYGYTF.

DNA of the CDR3: TGTGCCAGCAGCAATGAGGACATTGGGACTAGCGAGGAGACCCAGTACTTC. It is translated as CASSNEDIGTSEETQYF. The rearrangement uses TRBV21-1 and TRBJ2-5; the table's TRBD2 call for D was not verified on the DNA. TRBV21-1 is a recognized pseudogene. The CDR3 sequence is 17 residues long.

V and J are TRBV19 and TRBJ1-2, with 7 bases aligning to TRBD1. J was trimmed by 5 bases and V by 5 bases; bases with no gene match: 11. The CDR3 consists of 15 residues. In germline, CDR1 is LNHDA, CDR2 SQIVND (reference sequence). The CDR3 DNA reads TGTGCCAGTAGTCCTCGACAGGGAGCAGGGTATGGCTACACCTTC. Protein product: CASSPRQGAGYGYTF.

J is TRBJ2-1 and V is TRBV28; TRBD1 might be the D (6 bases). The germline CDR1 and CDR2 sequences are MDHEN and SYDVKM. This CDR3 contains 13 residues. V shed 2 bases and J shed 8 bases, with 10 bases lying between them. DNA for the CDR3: TGTGCCAGCAGTTTAGAACAGGGACATGAGCAGTTCTTC. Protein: CASSLEQGHEQFF.

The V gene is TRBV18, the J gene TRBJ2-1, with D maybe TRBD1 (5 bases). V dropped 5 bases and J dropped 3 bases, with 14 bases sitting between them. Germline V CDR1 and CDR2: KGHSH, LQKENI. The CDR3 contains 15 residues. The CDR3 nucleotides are TGTGCCAGCTCAGACCAGGGCGGCGGCTACAATGAGCAGTTCTTC. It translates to CASSDQGGGYNEQFF. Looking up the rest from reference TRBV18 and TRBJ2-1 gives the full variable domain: NAGVMQNPRHLVRRRGQEARLRCSPMKGHSHVYWYRQLPEEGLKFMVYLQKENIIDESGMPKERFSAEFPKEGPSILRIQQVVRGDSAAYFCASSDQGGGYNEQFFGPGTRLTVL.

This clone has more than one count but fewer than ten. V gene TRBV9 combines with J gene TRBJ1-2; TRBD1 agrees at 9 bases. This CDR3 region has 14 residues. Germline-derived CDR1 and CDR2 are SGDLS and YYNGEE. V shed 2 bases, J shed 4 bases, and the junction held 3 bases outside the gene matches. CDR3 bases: TGTGCCAGCAGCGTCGGACAGGGGCGCTATGGCTACACCTTC. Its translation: CASSVGQGRYGYTF.

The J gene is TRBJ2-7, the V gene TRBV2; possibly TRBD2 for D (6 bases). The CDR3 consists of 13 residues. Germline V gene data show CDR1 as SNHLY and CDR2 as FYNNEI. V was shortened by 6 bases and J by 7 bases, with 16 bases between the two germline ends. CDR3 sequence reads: CASRILARQEQYF. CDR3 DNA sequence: TGTGCCAGCAGGATACTAGCCCGGCAGGAGCAGTACTTC.

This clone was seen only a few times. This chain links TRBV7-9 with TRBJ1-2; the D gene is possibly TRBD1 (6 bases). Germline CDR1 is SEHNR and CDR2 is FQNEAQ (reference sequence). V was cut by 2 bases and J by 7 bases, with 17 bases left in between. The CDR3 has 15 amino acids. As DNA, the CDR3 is TGTGCCAGCAGCTTACTGGGCATCCAGGGGAGTGGCTACACCTTC. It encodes CASSLLGIQGSGYTF.

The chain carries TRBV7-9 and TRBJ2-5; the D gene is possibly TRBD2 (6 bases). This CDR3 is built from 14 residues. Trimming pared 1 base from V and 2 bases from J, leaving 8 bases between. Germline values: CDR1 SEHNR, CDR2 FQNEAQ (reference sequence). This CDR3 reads CASSLGTKQETQYF. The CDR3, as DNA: TGTGCCAGCAGCTTAGGGACTAAACAAGAGACCCAGTACTTC.

CDR3 nucleotides: TGTGCCAGCAGTTTAAGGGGGACTAGCGGGACCTACAATGAGCAGTTCTTC. Translated, it gives CASSLRGTSGTYNEQFF. This sequence joins TRBV27 and TRBJ2-1; TRBD2 aligns across 13 bases. With V trimmed by 2 bases and J by 2 bases, 3 bases remained unmatched. The CDR3 runs 17 residues. Germline CDR1 reads MNHEY; CDR2 reads SMNVEV (reference sequence).

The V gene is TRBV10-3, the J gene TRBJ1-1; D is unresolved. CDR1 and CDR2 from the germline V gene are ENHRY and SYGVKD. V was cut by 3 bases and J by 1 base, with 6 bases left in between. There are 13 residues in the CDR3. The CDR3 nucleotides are TGTGCCATCAGTGAACAAAGGAACACTGAAGCTTTCTTT. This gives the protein CAISEQRNTEAFF.

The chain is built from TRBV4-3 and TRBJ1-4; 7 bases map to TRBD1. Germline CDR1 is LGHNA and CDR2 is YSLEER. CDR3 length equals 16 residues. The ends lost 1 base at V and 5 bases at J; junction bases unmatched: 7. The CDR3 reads CASSQGSSRGNEKLFF. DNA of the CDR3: TGCGCCAGCAGCCAAGGGTCCAGCAGGGGGAATGAAAAACTGTTTTTT.

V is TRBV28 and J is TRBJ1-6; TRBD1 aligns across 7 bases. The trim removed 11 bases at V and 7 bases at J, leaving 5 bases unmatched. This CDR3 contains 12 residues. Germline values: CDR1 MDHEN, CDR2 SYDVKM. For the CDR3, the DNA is TGTGCCGGCACGACAGGGAATTCACCCCTCCACTTT. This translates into CAGTTGNSPLHF.

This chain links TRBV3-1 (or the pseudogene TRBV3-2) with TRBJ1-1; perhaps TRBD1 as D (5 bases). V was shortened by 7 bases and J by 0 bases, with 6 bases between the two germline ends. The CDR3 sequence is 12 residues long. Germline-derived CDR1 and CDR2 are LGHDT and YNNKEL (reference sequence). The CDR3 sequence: CASTDMNTEAFF. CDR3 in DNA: TGTGCCAGCACGGACATGAACACTGAAGCTTTCTTT.

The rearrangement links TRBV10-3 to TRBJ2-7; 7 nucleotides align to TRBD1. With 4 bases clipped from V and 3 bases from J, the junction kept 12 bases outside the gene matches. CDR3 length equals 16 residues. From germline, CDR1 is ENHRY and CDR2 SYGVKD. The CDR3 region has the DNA TGTGCCATCAGTGCGACGACACGACCAGGGGGCTACGAGCAGTACTTC. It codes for CAISATTRPGGYEQYF.

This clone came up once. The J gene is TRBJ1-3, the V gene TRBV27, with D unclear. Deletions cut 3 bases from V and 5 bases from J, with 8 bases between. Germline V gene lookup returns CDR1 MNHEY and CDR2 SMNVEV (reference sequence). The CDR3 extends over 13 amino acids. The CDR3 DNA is TGTGCCAGCAGTTTTAGCAGCAGAAACACCATATATTTT. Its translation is CASSFSSRNTIYF.

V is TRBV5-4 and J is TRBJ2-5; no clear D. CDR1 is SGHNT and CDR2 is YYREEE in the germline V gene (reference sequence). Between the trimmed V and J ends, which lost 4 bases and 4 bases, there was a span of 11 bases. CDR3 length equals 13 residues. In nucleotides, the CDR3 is TGTGCCAGCAGCGCCCCAGGTAGAGAGACCCAGTACTTC. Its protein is CASSAPGRETQYF.